The clone carrying this T cell receptor beta chain has more than one count but fewer than ten. Its target is unknown. This record belongs to a study of beta chain features in type 1 diabetes. Study-wide findings and caveats: Researchers report that Type 1 diabetes patients had moderately but significantly shorter TCRB CDR3s across all four CD4+ subsets.

Expressed TCRB transcripts were sequenced after all isolated RNA was converted to cDNA. Clones were read by immunoSEQ multiplex PCR, and TCRdb kept only the in-frame ones, dropping some. Of hundreds of thousands of clones listed, roughly an eighth were seen once; the top ten hold 0.022%. This CDR3 region has 14 residues. The ends lost 7 bases at V and 1 base at J; junction bases unmatched: 6. The germline CDR1 and CDR2 sequences are SQVTM and ANQGSEA. Material: naive CD4+ T cells from blood. The sequence was obtained from a man aged 18 to 30 with type 1 diabetes. The chain links TRBV29-1 to TRBJ2-2, with 7 bases lining up with TRBD1. As DNA, the CDR3 is TGCAGCGCTAGCTGGACAGGGAACACCGGGGAGCTGTTTTTT. Translation: CSASWTGNTGELFF.